Detailed here is one T cell receptor beta chain. From germline, CDR1 is SGHDT and CDR2 YYEEEE. V lost 4 bases, J lost 4 bases, and 11 bases lay in between. The CDR3 has 13 amino acids. The sample comes from a study of CD8+ T cells in alopecia areata. The sequencing template was cDNA reverse transcribed from extracted RNA. The table came from immunoSEQ multiplex PCR; TCRdb's copy has only in-frame clones and leaves some out. Of around 210,000 clones in the sample, about 56% were seen once. The chain uses TRBV5-6 and TRBJ1-1, with D maybe TRBD1 (5 bases). The sequencing input was CD8+ T cells sorted from blood. The receptor comes from a human donor in good health. For the CDR3, the DNA is TGTGCCAGCAGCCGACCCGGGGGCACTGAAGCTTTCTTT. Translated, it gives CASSRPGGTEAFF.